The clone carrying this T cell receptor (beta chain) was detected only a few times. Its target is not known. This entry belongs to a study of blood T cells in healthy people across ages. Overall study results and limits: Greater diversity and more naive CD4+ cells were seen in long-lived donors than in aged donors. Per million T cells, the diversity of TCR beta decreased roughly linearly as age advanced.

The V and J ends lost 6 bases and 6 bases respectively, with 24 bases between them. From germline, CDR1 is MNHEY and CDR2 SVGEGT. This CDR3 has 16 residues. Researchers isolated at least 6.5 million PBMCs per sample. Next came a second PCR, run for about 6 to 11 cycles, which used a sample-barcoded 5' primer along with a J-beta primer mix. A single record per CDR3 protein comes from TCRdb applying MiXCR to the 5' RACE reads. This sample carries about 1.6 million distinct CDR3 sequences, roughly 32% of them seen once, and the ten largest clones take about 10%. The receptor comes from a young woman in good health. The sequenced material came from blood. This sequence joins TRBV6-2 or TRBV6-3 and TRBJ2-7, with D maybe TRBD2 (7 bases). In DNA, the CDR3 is TGTGCCAGCAGAACGTTAGGGGGAGGGAACCTAGGCGAGCAGTACTTC. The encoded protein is CASRTLGGGNLGEQYF.